In this sample, the clone carrying this TCR beta chain turned up once. The target antigen is unknown. This clone may be a read error of a much larger clone one base away. Points from the study as a whole: Tumor memory CD4+ T cell TCR gene usage clustered with blood and lymph node memory CD4+ cells and lymph node naive CD4+ cells. Tumor-infiltrating Treg TCR alpha and beta sequences overlapped most with tumor naive CD4+ T cells, then blood naive. The larger-cohort validation was restricted to a single TCR beta V-J rearrangement rather than whole repertoires.

The sorted Tregs were CD4+CD25+CD127-/low cells. This CDR3 spans 14 amino acids. Germline loops: CDR1 SGHTA, CDR2 FQGNSA. V lost 8 bases and J lost 2; bases outside the gene matches: 8. After constant-region reverse-primer amplification, full-length variable regions underwent semi-nested PCR with Nested Universal Primer A. TCRdb analysed the 5' RACE reads with MiXCR anew, one entry per CDR3 protein. The sample has roughly 57,000 distinct CDR3 sequences; around 21% are singletons. The receptor's source is a female donor with breast cancer. The specimen sequenced was tumor-infiltrating Tregs sorted from the breast tumor. This chain links TRBV7-2 with TRBJ1-1; TRBD1 matches at 7 bases. CDR3 in amino acids: CASRSTGLNTEAFF. CDR3 bases: TGTGCCAGCCGCTCGACAGGGCTTAACACTGAAGCTTTCTTT.